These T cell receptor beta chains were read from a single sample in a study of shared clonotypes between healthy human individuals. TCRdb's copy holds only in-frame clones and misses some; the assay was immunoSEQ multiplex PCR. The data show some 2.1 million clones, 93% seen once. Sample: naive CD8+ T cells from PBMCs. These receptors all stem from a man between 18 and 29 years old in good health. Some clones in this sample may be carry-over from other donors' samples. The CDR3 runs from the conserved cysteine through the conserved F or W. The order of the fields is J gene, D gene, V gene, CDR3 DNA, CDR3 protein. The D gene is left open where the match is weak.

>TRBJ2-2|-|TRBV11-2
TGTGCCAGCAGCCCCATGATGTCCCGGGAGCTGTTTTTT
CASSPMMSRELFF
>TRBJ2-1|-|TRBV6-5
TGTGCCAGCAGCCCCGCCTACACGTTCAATGAGCAGTTCTTC
CASSPAYTFNEQFF
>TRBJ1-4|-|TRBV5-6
TGTGCCAGCAGCTCACTTACTGCGGGTCCAGCTAATGAAAAACTGTTTTTT
CASSSLTAGPANEKLFF
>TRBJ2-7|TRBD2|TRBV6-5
TGTGCCAGCAGTTACCATGCGGGAGCCTGGTACGAGCAGTACTTC
CASSYHAGAWYEQYF
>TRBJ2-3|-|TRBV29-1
TGCAGCGTTGGGGGGCTGGGCCCCTCAGATACGCAGTATTTT
CSVGGLGPSDTQYF
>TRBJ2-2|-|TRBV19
TGTGCCAGTAGCCTAGCGTCATTAAACACCGGGGAGCTGTTTTTT
CASSLASLNTGELFF
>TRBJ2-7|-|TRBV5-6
TGTGCCAGCAGCCATGGGACCCCCGCACCCTACGAGCAGTACTTC
CASSHGTPAPYEQYF
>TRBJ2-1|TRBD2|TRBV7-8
TGTGCCAGCAGCTTAGTCGTGGGAGGGACCAATGAGCAGTTCTTC
CASSLVVGGTNEQFF
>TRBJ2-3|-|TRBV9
TGTGCCAGCAGCCCCCGACTAGCAGGGGCCGGAGGAGATACGCAGTATTTT
CASSPRLAGAGGDTQYF
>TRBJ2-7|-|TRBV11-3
TGTGCCAGCAGCCCGGGCCCGGGGCAGCAATACGAGCAGTACTTC
CASSPGPGQQYEQYF